The source of this T cell receptor beta chain is a study of breast tumors, draining lymph nodes, adjacent tissues. TCRdb reprocessed the multiplex PCR reads with MiXCR, giving one entry per CDR3 protein. The sample carries roughly 110,000 distinct CDR3 sequences, around 30% recorded once. The CDR3 length is 15 residues. The V gene's germline CDR1 is MNHNS and CDR2 SASEGT. Deletions cut 2 bases from V and 4 bases from J, with 14 bases between. This clonotype has ten or more counts. Samples came from axillary lymph nodes draining the breast cancer. The receptor was isolated from a female donor with breast cancer. Some clones in this sample may be carry-over from other donors' samples. V is TRBV6-1 and J is TRBJ2-5; D tentatively reads TRBD1 or TRBD2 (6 bases each). The sequencing input was axillary lymph node tissue. CDR3 sequence: CASSEWGRGRETQYF. CDR3 DNA sequence: TGTGCCAGCAGTGAATGGGGTCGGGGGCGAGAGACCCAGTACTTC.